Detailed here is one T cell receptor beta chain. The antigen is undetermined. This specimen belongs to a study of shared clonotypes between healthy human individuals. Germline assignment: CDR1 SGHKS and CDR2 YYEKEE (reference sequence). The CDR3 runs 12 residues. Trimming took off 3 bases at V and 7 bases at J, with 10 bases between the two ends. Whole-study results and caveats: Clonotypes shared by all four sorted-subset donors had higher generation probabilities than non-shared clonotypes. Larger richness was generally estimated for naive than memory subsets.

Deep level was the assay's run setting. The assay was immunoSEQ multiplex PCR, and TCRdb's table has in-frame clones only and misses some. The data show roughly 330,000 clones, approximately 79% seen once. V gene TRBV5-5 combines with J gene TRBJ1-1; D may be TRBD1 (6 bases). The sequence was obtained from a man younger than 40 in good health. Specimen: memory CD4+ T cells sorted from blood. Subset here: CD45RA-negative fraction. DNA of the CDR3: TGTGCCAGCAGCTGGGCGGACAGTGAAGCTTTCTTT. It translates to CASSWADSEAFF. The whole variable domain, filled in from reference TRBV5-5 and TRBJ1-1, reads DAGVTQSPTHLIKTRGQQVTLRCSPISGHKSVSWYQQVLGQGPQFIFQYYEKEERGRGNFPDRFSARQFPNYSSELNVNALLLGDSALYLCASSWADSEAFFGQGTRLTVV.